Listed below are T cell receptor beta chains from one sample, sequenced in a study of blood T cell repertoires in COVID-19. Sequencing used immunoSEQ multiplex PCR; TCRdb keeps in-frame clones, though not all of them. Of about 70,000 clones in the sample, roughly 80% were seen once. The sequencing sample was made of peripheral blood. Every receptor here comes from a woman in her 70s with acute or convalescent COVID-19. The CDR3 runs from the conserved cysteine through the conserved F or W. The D gene is left open where the match is weak. Expanded clones get a size class; other rows say once, few or many, or leave the size out.

j_call | d_call | v_call | clone_size | cdr3_nt | cdr3_aa
TRBJ1-3 | NA | TRBV7-6 | NA | TGTGCCAGCAGCTTAGCTCGGAGCTCTGGAAACACCATATATTTT | CASSLARSSGNTIYF
TRBJ1-1 | NA | TRBV12-3/TRBV12-4 | NA | TGTGCCAGCAGTTCCAGGGAGGGCACTGAAGCTTTCTTT | CASSSREGTEAFF
TRBJ2-7 | TRBD2 | TRBV6-5 | NA | TGTGCCAGCATCCCCCCGGGGAGGGGTAACGAGCAGTACTTC | CASIPPGRGNEQYF
TRBJ2-7 | NA | TRBV18 | NA | TGTGCCAGCTCACCCTCGGGATCCTACGAGCAGTACTTC | CASSPSGSYEQYF
TRBJ2-5 | TRBD1 | TRBV7-6 | NA | TGTGCCAGCAGGATAACCGGGACAGGTGGGGAGACCCAGTACTTC | CASRITGTGGETQYF
TRBJ1-2 | NA | TRBV6-6 | NA | TGTGCCAGCAGTTACTCGGAGGGTACCTATGGCTACACCTTC | CASSYSEGTYGYTF
TRBJ1-4 | NA | TRBV6-2/TRBV6-3 | NA | TGTGCCAGCAGTCGAGGGGGACCGCTAGAAAAACTGTTTTTT | CASSRGGPLEKLFF
TRBJ2-2 | NA | TRBV7-6 | NA | TGTGCCAGCAGCTTGCAGGATTCTATCGGGGAGCTGTTTTTT | CASSLQDSIGELFF
TRBJ1-4 | NA | TRBV4-2 | NA | TGTGCCAGCAGCCAGCGGCGGGATCAGGAAAAACTGTTTTTT | CASSQRRDQEKLFF
TRBJ1-1 | NA | TRBV5-6 | NA | TGTGCCAGCAGCTCGAGATGGACAGACCTCACTGAAGCTTTCTTT | CASSSRWTDLTEAFF
TRBJ2-7 | NA | TRBV7-9 | NA | TGTGCCAGCAGCGCGGACACTTTTCCCTACGAGCAGTACTTC | CASSADTFPYEQYF
TRBJ2-7 | TRBD2 | TRBV10-2 | NA | TGCGCCAGCAGCGTGGGACTAGAGACCTACGAGCAGTACTTC | CASSVGLETYEQYF
TRBJ2-7 | NA | TRBV28 | NA | TGTGCCAGCGAAACGAGCTCCTACGAGCAGTACTTC | CASETSSYEQYF
TRBJ1-5 | TRBD1 | TRBV6-5 | NA | TGTGCCAGCAGGATAGGACAGGGCGGTCAGCCCCAGCATTTT | CASRIGQGGQPQHF
TRBJ2-3 | TRBD2 | TRBV30 | NA | TGTGCCTGGAGTAGGGAGATAGCGGGAGGGCGAGATACGCAGTATTTT | CAWSREIAGGRDTQYF
TRBJ2-5 | NA | TRBV6-5 | NA | TGTGCCAGCAGTTACTCTTCGGGAAAAGAGACCCAGTACTTC | CASSYSSGKETQYF
TRBJ1-5 | NA | TRBV18 | NA | TGTGCCAGCTCACTTACTCCGGAGGCAAGTCAGCCCCAGCATTTT | CASSLTPEASQPQHF
TRBJ2-5 | TRBD2 | TRBV7-8 | NA | TGTGCCAGCAGCCCCCGGGGGGGGGCCCCACAAGAGACCCAGTACTTC | CASSPRGGAPQETQYF
TRBJ2-1 | TRBD2 | TRBV3-1/TRBV3-2 | NA | TGTGCCAGCAGCCCCGGTGGCGGGGGGGCCTACAATGAGCAGTTCTTC | CASSPGGGGAYNEQFF
TRBJ1-1 | TRBD1 | TRBV5-1 | once | TGCGCCAGCAGACAGGGGACGACCCCTGAAGCTTTCTTT | CASRQGTTPEAFF
TRBJ1-2 | TRBD1 | TRBV6-4 | once | TGTGCCAGCAGTGGCCCGGACAGGACCAACTATGGCTACACCTTC | CASSGPDRTNYGYTF
TRBJ2-1 | TRBD2 | TRBV10-3 | few | TGTGCCATCAGTGAGTCTAGCGGGGTCAATGAGCAGTTCTTC | CAISESSGVNEQFF
TRBJ2-5 | NA | TRBV7-7 | NA | TGTGCTAGCAGCCGTTCTAGCTTCTCCCAAGAGACCCAGTACTTC | CASSRSSFSQETQYF
TRBJ2-7 | TRBD2 | TRBV27 | NA | TGTGCCAGACTAGCGGGCGACTACGAGCAGTACTTC | CARLAGDYEQYF
TRBJ2-7 | TRBD1 | TRBV5-8 | medium-sized | TGTGCCAGCAGCTGGCAGGGACAGGGGGCAAACGAGCAGTACTTC | CASSWQGQGANEQYF
TRBJ1-4 | TRBD1 | TRBV28 | NA | TGTGCCAGCAGTTTAGGGGACAGGGGTCCCGAAAAACTGTTTTTT | CASSLGDRGPEKLFF
TRBJ2-5 | TRBD2 | TRBV2 | few | TGTGCCAGCAGTGAAGCGACTAGCGGGAGTAGGGAGACCCAGTACTTC | CASSEATSGSRETQYF
TRBJ2-2 | NA | TRBV18 | NA | TGTGCCAGCTCACCCTCCCACACCGGGGAGCTGTTTTTT | CASSPSHTGELFF
TRBJ2-7 | TRBD1 | TRBV7-9 | NA | TGTGCCAGCAGAGAGTCGGGGACAGGGGTCAACGAGCAGTACTTC | CASRESGTGVNEQYF
TRBJ1-2 | TRBD1 | TRBV28 | NA | TGTGCCAGCAGTTTGGCAGGGGGTAGCTATGGCTACACCTTC | CASSLAGGSYGYTF
TRBJ2-2 | TRBD2 | TRBV5-1 | NA | TGCGCCAGCAGACGATCTAGCGGGTACACCGGGGAGCTGTTTTTT | CASRRSSGYTGELFF
TRBJ2-6 | TRBD1 | TRBV5-1 | NA | TGCGCCAGCACTCCCGGGACAGGGATATTTGGGGCCAACGTCCTGACTTTC | CASTPGTGIFGANVLTF
TRBJ2-3 | NA | TRBV2 | NA | TGTGCCAGCAGAATGAGCTTAACAGATACGCAGTATTTT | CASRMSLTDTQYF
TRBJ2-3 | TRBD2 | TRBV5-1 | NA | TGCGCCAGCAGCTGGGGCCCGACTAGCGGGAGTACAGATACGCAGTATTTT | CASSWGPTSGSTDTQYF
TRBJ1-1 | NA | TRBV19 | NA | TGTGCCAGTACTTCAGGGGTTAGGGCCACTGAAGCTTTCTTT | CASTSGVRATEAFF
TRBJ1-1 | NA | TRBV5-1 | NA | TGCGCCAGCAGCTTGACACCCATGAACACTGAAGCTTTCTTT | CASSLTPMNTEAFF
TRBJ1-5 | NA | TRBV7-8 | NA | TGTGCCAGCAGCCCCTCCCCCAATCAGCCCCAGCATTTT | CASSPSPNQPQHF
TRBJ2-1 | TRBD2 | TRBV27 | NA | TGTGCCAGCAGTTTATTGACTAGCGGGGCCACCTCCTACAATGAGCAGTTCTTC | CASSLLTSGATSYNEQFF
TRBJ2-1 | NA | TRBV27 | NA | TGTGCCAGCAGTCCCAGGGGGAGCGGGAGTCTCTACAATGAGCAGTTCTTC | CASSPRGSGSLYNEQFF
TRBJ1-1 | TRBD1 | TRBV10-1 | NA | TGCGCCAGCAGTGGACAGGGTAAAAAGAACACTGAAGCTTTCTTT | CASSGQGKKNTEAFF
TRBJ1-1 | TRBD1 | TRBV5-1 | NA | TGCGCCAGCAGCCCCGGGACAGGGGCCACTGAAGCTTTCTTT | CASSPGTGATEAFF
TRBJ1-2 | TRBD1 | TRBV3-1/TRBV3-2 | NA | TGTGCCAGCAGCCAACGGACAGGATATGGCTACACCTTC | CASSQRTGYGYTF
TRBJ2-2 | NA | TRBV19 | NA | TGTGCCACCTGTGGACAGATAAACACCGGGGAGCTGTTTTTT | CATCGQINTGELFF
TRBJ1-1 | NA | TRBV3-1/TRBV3-2 | NA | TGTGCCAGCAGCCAAGATGCGGGGGCTAGTAACACTGAAGCTTTCTTT | CASSQDAGASNTEAFF
TRBJ2-1 | TRBD1 | TRBV7-8 | NA | TGTGCCAGCAGCTTCAGGGGGAATGAGCAGTTCTTC | CASSFRGNEQFF
TRBJ1-4 | NA | TRBV28 | NA | TGTGCCAGCAGTTCCCGGGGTAGGGAGACTGAAAAACTGTTTTTT | CASSSRGRETEKLFF
TRBJ1-1 | NA | TRBV9 | once | TGTGCCAGCAGCGTAGACGGGAGGAGAGGGGCTTTCTTT | CASSVDGRRGAFF
TRBJ2-1 | NA | TRBV28 | NA | TGTGCCAGCAGTGACAGACACAATGAGCAGTTCTTC | CASSDRHNEQFF
TRBJ1-1 | NA | TRBV19 | NA | TGTGCCAGTTTGCGCAGGGGTAGGCCTGAAGCTTTCTTT | CASLRRGRPEAFF
TRBJ1-5 | TRBD1 | TRBV3-1/TRBV3-2 | NA | TGTGCCAGCAGCCAAGCAGGGGGCGGGCAGCCCCAGCATTTT | CASSQAGGGQPQHF
TRBJ1-2 | NA | TRBV9 | NA | TGTGCCAGCAGCGTAGCTCCGGACGGACTTGGGGGCTACACCTTC | CASSVAPDGLGGYTF
TRBJ2-5 | NA | TRBV12-3/TRBV12-4 | NA | TGTGCCAGCAGTTTAAACCCGGGGGAGACCCAGTACTTC | CASSLNPGETQYF
TRBJ1-2 | TRBD1 | TRBV19 | NA | TGTGCCAGTAGTTCGGGGACAGGGATTTATGGCTACACCTTC | CASSSGTGIYGYTF
TRBJ1-5 | NA | TRBV19 | NA | TGTGCCAGTACCACCATGCCGGGAAATCAGCCCCAGCATTTT | CASTTMPGNQPQHF
TRBJ2-1 | NA | TRBV6-1 | NA | TGTGCCAGCAGTGAACCCGGGGGCGGGAGCAATGAGCAGTTCTTC | CASSEPGGGSNEQFF